A selection of T cell receptor beta chains follows, all from one sample in a study of identical twins. TCRdb reprocessed the 5' RACE reads with MiXCR, giving one entry per CDR3 protein. The data hold a few hundred thousand distinct CDR3 sequences, with roughly 9% observed a single time. This same sample was also taken into another study, of yellow fever vaccine responses in identical twins.

Sequenced: CD8+ T cells sorted from blood. Source of these receptors: a woman between 18 and 29 years old in good health. Each CDR3 is given with its conserved first and last residue. A D gene is named only where the DNA matches it firmly. Not every row has a clone size; where given, it reads once, few, many or a size class.

CDR3 protein: CASSLAEWPYEQYF; CDR3 DNA: TGCGCCAGCAGCTTGGCAGAGTGGCCCTACGAGCAGTACTTC; clone size: few; D gene: NA; V gene: TRBV5-1; J gene: TRBJ2-7
CDR3 protein: CASSQDLADTYEQYF; CDR3 DNA: TGTGCCAGCAGCCAAGATCTGGCAGATACCTACGAGCAGTACTTC; clone size: many; D gene: NA; V gene: TRBV3-1; J gene: TRBJ2-7
CDR3 protein: CAIRPVTGGYNEQFF; CDR3 DNA: TGTGCCATCCGGCCGGTAACAGGTGGCTACAATGAGCAGTTCTTC; clone size: many; D gene: NA; V gene: TRBV10-3; J gene: TRBJ2-1
CDR3 protein: CASTQGGAAPPHEQYF; CDR3 DNA: TGTGCCAGCACCCAAGGGGGGGCGGCACCCCCCCACGAGCAGTACTTC; clone size: few; D gene: NA; V gene: TRBV21-1; J gene: TRBJ2-7
CDR3 protein: CASRVRDREPYEQYF; CDR3 DNA: TGTGCCAGCAGGGTTCGGGACAGGGAACCATACGAGCAGTACTTC; clone size: NA; D gene: TRBD1; V gene: TRBV3-1; J gene: TRBJ2-7
CDR3 protein: CASSATGIYEQYF; CDR3 DNA: TGTGCCAGCAGTGCCACAGGGATTTACGAGCAGTACTTC; clone size: NA; D gene: NA; V gene: TRBV25-1; J gene: TRBJ2-7
CDR3 protein: CASSQDPSGRAMYEQYF; CDR3 DNA: TGTGCCAGCAGCCAAGATCCCAGCGGGAGGGCCATGTACGAGCAGTACTTC; clone size: NA; D gene: TRBD2; V gene: TRBV4-2; J gene: TRBJ2-7
CDR3 protein: CSVLLGGDYEQYF; CDR3 DNA: TGCAGCGTCTTATTAGGGGGAGACTACGAGCAGTACTTC; clone size: many; D gene: NA; V gene: TRBV29-1; J gene: TRBJ2-7
CDR3 protein: CASSQAVEVPEAFF; CDR3 DNA: TGTGCCAGCAGCCAAGCCGTTGAGGTCCCTGAAGCTTTCTTT; clone size: many; D gene: NA; V gene: TRBV14; J gene: TRBJ1-1
CDR3 protein: CSASFTSGYNEQFF; CDR3 DNA: TGCAGTGCTAGCTTTACTAGCGGTTACAATGAGCAGTTCTTC; clone size: few; D gene: TRBD2; V gene: TRBV20-1; J gene: TRBJ2-1
CDR3 protein: CASSLEPDTYEQYF; CDR3 DNA: TGTGCTAGCAGCTTAGAACCTGACACCTACGAGCAGTACTTC; clone size: few; D gene: NA; V gene: TRBV7-7; J gene: TRBJ2-7
CDR3 protein: CAWSVAGGDVYEQYF; CDR3 DNA: TGTGCCTGGAGTGTAGCTGGGGGCGACGTCTACGAGCAGTACTTC; clone size: many; D gene: NA; V gene: TRBV30; J gene: TRBJ2-7
CDR3 protein: CAISESSSGRVGAETQYF; CDR3 DNA: TGTGCCATCAGTGAGTCGTCTAGCGGGAGGGTTGGAGCGGAGACCCAGTACTTC; clone size: NA; D gene: TRBD2; V gene: TRBV10-3; J gene: TRBJ2-5
CDR3 protein: CASSQEVGSSSYNEQFF; CDR3 DNA: TGTGCCAGCAGCCAAGAGGTGGGGTCTAGCTCCTACAATGAGCAGTTCTTC; clone size: NA; D gene: NA; V gene: TRBV4-2; J gene: TRBJ2-1
CDR3 protein: CASSQDFGFAYNEQFF; CDR3 DNA: TGCGCCAGCAGCCAAGATTTTGGTTTCGCCTACAATGAGCAGTTCTTC; clone size: NA; D gene: NA; V gene: TRBV4-3; J gene: TRBJ2-1
CDR3 protein: CASSLSSKGRVENPDTQYF; CDR3 DNA: TGTGCCAGCAGTTTATCGTCGAAGGGACGCGTTGAGAATCCAGATACGCAGTATTTT; clone size: many; D gene: NA; V gene: TRBV27; J gene: TRBJ2-3
CDR3 protein: CASSYSGTSGITDTQYF; CDR3 DNA: TGTGCCAGCAGTTACTCGGGGACTAGCGGGATAACAGATACGCAGTATTTT; clone size: NA; D gene: TRBD2; V gene: TRBV6-5; J gene: TRBJ2-3
CDR3 protein: CASSFRLNTEAFF; CDR3 DNA: TGTGCCAGCAGTTTTCGTTTGAACACTGAAGCTTTCTTT; clone size: few; D gene: NA; V gene: TRBV27; J gene: TRBJ1-1
CDR3 protein: CASSVQGLSYEQYF; CDR3 DNA: TGTGCCAGCAGCGTGCAGGGCCTCTCCTACGAGCAGTACTTC; clone size: NA; D gene: NA; V gene: TRBV9; J gene: TRBJ2-7
CDR3 protein: CASSLGEWTEAFF; CDR3 DNA: TGTGCCAGCAGCCTAGGTGAATGGACTGAAGCTTTCTTT; clone size: many; D gene: NA; V gene: TRBV27; J gene: TRBJ1-1
CDR3 protein: CASSQAGGNTGELFF; CDR3 DNA: TGTGCCAGCAGCCAGGCGGGGGGGAACACCGGGGAGCTGTTTTTT; clone size: many; D gene: TRBD2; V gene: TRBV4-2; J gene: TRBJ2-2
CDR3 protein: CASSFGPQGYEQYF; CDR3 DNA: TGTGCCAGCAGCTTCGGACCGCAAGGCTACGAGCAGTACTTC; clone size: few; D gene: NA; V gene: TRBV7-8; J gene: TRBJ2-7
CDR3 protein: CSAYRDSNSYEQYF; CDR3 DNA: TGCAGTGCCTACAGGGACTCTAACTCCTACGAGCAGTACTTC; clone size: few; D gene: NA; V gene: TRBV20-1; J gene: TRBJ2-7
CDR3 protein: CASSFETSLDNEQFF; CDR3 DNA: TGTGCCAGCAGTTTCGAGACTAGCTTAGACAATGAGCAGTTCTTC; clone size: NA; D gene: TRBD2; V gene: TRBV28; J gene: TRBJ2-1
CDR3 protein: CASSQDPPGTYNEQFF; CDR3 DNA: TGCGCCAGCAGCCAAGATCCTCCGGGAACCTACAATGAGCAGTTCTTC; clone size: few; D gene: NA; V gene: TRBV4-3; J gene: TRBJ2-1
CDR3 protein: CASSQGTGPQETQYF; CDR3 DNA: TGCGCCAGCAGCCAAGGGACAGGCCCCCAAGAGACCCAGTACTTC; clone size: many; D gene: TRBD1; V gene: TRBV4-3; J gene: TRBJ2-5
CDR3 protein: CASSSGDPQETQYF; CDR3 DNA: TGTGCCAGCAGCTCCGGGGACCCTCAAGAGACCCAGTACTTC; clone size: NA; D gene: NA; V gene: TRBV7-9; J gene: TRBJ2-5
CDR3 protein: CAIFGTVNGYTF; CDR3 DNA: TGTGCCATCTTCGGGACAGTAAATGGCTACACCTTC; clone size: many; D gene: TRBD1; V gene: TRBV10-3; J gene: TRBJ1-2
CDR3 protein: CASSIQGGRASNEQFF; CDR3 DNA: TGTGCCAGTAGTATTCAGGGCGGGAGGGCGTCAAATGAGCAGTTCTTC; clone size: NA; D gene: TRBD2; V gene: TRBV19; J gene: TRBJ2-1
CDR3 protein: CAWSSLAGVETQYF; CDR3 DNA: TGTGCCTGGAGTTCCCTAGCGGGGGTAGAGACCCAGTACTTC; clone size: NA; D gene: TRBD2; V gene: TRBV30; J gene: TRBJ2-5
CDR3 protein: CSAEIGAGRNEQYF; CDR3 DNA: TGCAGTGCAGAGATCGGGGCGGGGAGGAACGAGCAGTACTTC; clone size: few; D gene: NA; V gene: TRBV20-1; J gene: TRBJ2-7
CDR3 protein: CASSQDRQGPALHF; CDR3 DNA: TGCGCCAGCAGCCAAGATCGGCAGGGACCGGCCCTCCACTTT; clone size: few; D gene: NA; V gene: TRBV4-3; J gene: TRBJ1-6
CDR3 protein: CSGLAGVSYEQYF; CDR3 DNA: TGCAGCGGGCTAGCGGGGGTCTCCTACGAGCAGTACTTC; clone size: few; D gene: TRBD2; V gene: TRBV29-1; J gene: TRBJ2-7
CDR3 protein: CAWSVQGYEQYF; CDR3 DNA: TGTGCCTGGAGTGTGCAGGGCTACGAGCAGTACTTC; clone size: NA; D gene: NA; V gene: TRBV30; J gene: TRBJ2-7
CDR3 protein: CASSHGAANSPLHF; CDR3 DNA: TGTGCCAGCAGCCATGGGGCGGCGAATTCACCCCTCCACTTT; clone size: NA; D gene: NA; V gene: TRBV14; J gene: TRBJ1-6
CDR3 protein: CASSEGAVAGLDTQYF; CDR3 DNA: TGTGCCAGCAGTGAAGGCGCGGTAGCGGGATTAGATACGCAGTATTTT; clone size: few; D gene: TRBD2; V gene: TRBV6-1; J gene: TRBJ2-3
CDR3 protein: CASSVGGFNEQFF; CDR3 DNA: TGTGCCAGCAGCGTAGGAGGGTTCAATGAGCAGTTCTTC; clone size: many; D gene: NA; V gene: TRBV9; J gene: TRBJ2-1
CDR3 protein: CASSELLGVRDSPLHF; CDR3 DNA: TGTGCCAGCAGTGAATTGTTAGGGGTTAGGGATTCACCCCTCCACTTT; clone size: few; D gene: NA; V gene: TRBV2; J gene: TRBJ1-6
CDR3 protein: CASSFDRGNQPQHF; CDR3 DNA: TGTGCCAGCAGTTTTGACAGGGGGAATCAGCCCCAGCATTTT; clone size: many; D gene: TRBD1; V gene: TRBV27; J gene: TRBJ1-5
CDR3 protein: CSAKGQGRTGTQYF; CDR3 DNA: TGCAGTGCTAAGGGACAGGGGAGGACAGGTACGCAGTATTTT; clone size: NA; D gene: TRBD1; V gene: TRBV20-1; J gene: TRBJ2-3
CDR3 protein: CASSFPRLAGDVETQYF; CDR3 DNA: TGTGCCAGCAGTTTCCCCAGACTAGCGGGAGATGTAGAGACCCAGTACTTC; clone size: NA; D gene: TRBD2; V gene: TRBV28; J gene: TRBJ2-5
CDR3 protein: CASSVDNSLNTEAFF; CDR3 DNA: TGTGCCAGCAGCGTAGATAACAGTTTGAACACTGAAGCTTTCTTT; clone size: many; D gene: NA; V gene: TRBV9; J gene: TRBJ1-1
CDR3 protein: CASSLVGLADYTDTQYF; CDR3 DNA: TGTGCCAGCAGCTTAGTGGGGCTAGCGGACTACACAGATACGCAGTATTTT; clone size: many; D gene: TRBD2; V gene: TRBV7-9; J gene: TRBJ2-3
CDR3 protein: CASSFNWGDTQYF; CDR3 DNA: TGTGCCAGCAGCTTTAATTGGGGAGATACGCAGTATTTT; clone size: many; D gene: NA; V gene: TRBV5-5; J gene: TRBJ2-3
CDR3 protein: CASSQDLGGVVGEQFF; CDR3 DNA: TGTGCCAGCAGCCAAGATTTAGGGGGCGTCGTCGGTGAGCAGTTCTTC; clone size: many; D gene: TRBD1; V gene: TRBV3-1; J gene: TRBJ2-1
CDR3 protein: CASSQAGDAGYGYTF; CDR3 DNA: TGTGCCAGCAGCCAAGCAGGTGATGCGGGCTATGGCTACACCTTC; clone size: many; D gene: NA; V gene: TRBV3-1; J gene: TRBJ1-2
CDR3 protein: CASSQRSGSVQPQHF; CDR3 DNA: TGTGCCAGCAGCCAACGTTCAGGGTCAGTCCAGCCCCAGCATTTT; clone size: NA; D gene: NA; V gene: TRBV3-1; J gene: TRBJ1-5
CDR3 protein: CATSDFRGFSF; CDR3 DNA: TGTGCCACCAGTGATTTCAGGGGCTTCTCTTTT; clone size: NA; D gene: NA; V gene: TRBV24-1; J gene: TRBJ2-3
CDR3 protein: CSALLGGPEQYF; CDR3 DNA: TGCAGTGCCCTCTTGGGCGGCCCCGAGCAGTACTTC; clone size: few; D gene: NA; V gene: TRBV20-1; J gene: TRBJ2-7
CDR3 protein: CASSDLDTGELFF; CDR3 DNA: TGTGCCAGCAGTGACCTGGATACCGGGGAGCTGTTTTTT; clone size: many; D gene: NA; V gene: TRBV6-4; J gene: TRBJ2-2
CDR3 protein: CASRGVWSRYNEQFF; CDR3 DNA: TGTGCCAGCAGAGGGGTTTGGTCCCGATACAATGAGCAGTTCTTC; clone size: few; D gene: NA; V gene: TRBV2; J gene: TRBJ2-1